This T cell receptor beta chain derives from a study of CXCR3-negative and CXCR3-positive naive CD8 T cells. Libraries of TRB cDNA were made by 5' RACE and carried UMIs. Following a re-call of the 5' RACE reads, TCRdb has one entry per CDR3 protein and lacks DNA. The sample has around 140,000 distinct CDR3 sequences, and its top ten clones hold nearly 0.5%. CDR1 is SGHRS and CDR2 is YFSETQ in the germline V gene. This CDR3 spans 13 amino acids. The sequenced material came from naive CXCR3- CD8+ T cells from blood. Subset meaning: CD45RO-CCR7+CD27+CD95- naive CD8+ T cells lacking CXCR3 (TNR3-). The receptor's source is a human donor in good health. Some clones in this sample may be carry-over from other donors' samples. The V call is TRBV5-1, the J call TRBJ2-7; the D call of TRBD1 rests on TCRdb alone, since no DNA is present to check it. CDR3 loop: CASSLTGTYEQYF.